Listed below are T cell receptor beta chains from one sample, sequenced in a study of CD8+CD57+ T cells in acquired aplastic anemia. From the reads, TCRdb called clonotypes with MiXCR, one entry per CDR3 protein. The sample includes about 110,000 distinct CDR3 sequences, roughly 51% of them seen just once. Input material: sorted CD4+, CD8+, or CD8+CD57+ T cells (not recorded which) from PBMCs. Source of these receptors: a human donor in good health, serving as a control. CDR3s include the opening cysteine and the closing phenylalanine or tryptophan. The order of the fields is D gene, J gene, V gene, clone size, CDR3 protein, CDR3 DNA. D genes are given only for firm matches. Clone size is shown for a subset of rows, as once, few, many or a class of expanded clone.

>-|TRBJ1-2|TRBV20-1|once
CSARDGGGLYGYTF
TGCAGTGCTAGAGATGGCGGGGGACTCTATGGCTACACCTTC
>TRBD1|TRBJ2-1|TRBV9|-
CASSDGQGGHEQFF
TGTGCTAGCAGCGATGGACAGGGGGGACATGAGCAGTTCTTC
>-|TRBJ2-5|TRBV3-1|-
CASSQVQGGDHF
TGTGCCAGCAGCCAAGTTCAAGGAGGTGACCACTTC
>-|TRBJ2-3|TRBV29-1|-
CSVVGRQNTDTQYF
TGCAGCGTTGTGGGTAGACAGAACACAGATACGCAGTATTTT
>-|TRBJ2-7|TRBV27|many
CASSLVGGKQYF
TGTGCCAGCAGTTTAGTTGGGGGGAAGCAGTACTTC
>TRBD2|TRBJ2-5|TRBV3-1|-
CASSQVRAGGQKTQYF
TGTGCCAGCAGCCAAGTTAGAGCGGGGGGGCAGAAGACCCAGTACTTC
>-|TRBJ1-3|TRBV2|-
CASSYSVGGNTIYF
TGTGCCAGCAGTTACTCGGTGGGGGGAAACACCATATATTTT
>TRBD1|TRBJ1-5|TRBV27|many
CASSLLGTGQRQPQHF
TGTGCCAGCAGTTTATTAGGGACAGGGCAGCGCCAGCCCCAGCATTTT
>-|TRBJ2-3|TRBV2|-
CASSELFEGGYTDTQYF
TGTGCCAGCAGTGAACTTTTTGAGGGGGGTTACACAGATACGCAGTATTTT
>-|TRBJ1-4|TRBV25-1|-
CASSGSTLFF
TGTGCCAGCAGTGGTAGCACACTGTTTTTT
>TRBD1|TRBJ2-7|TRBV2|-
CASSSTGGPYEQYF
TGTGCCAGCAGTTCCACAGGGGGGCCGTACGAGCAGTACTTC
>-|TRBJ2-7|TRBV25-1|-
CASSQDWGGQQFYEQYF
TGCGCCAGCAGCCAAGATTGGGGGGGACAGCAGTTCTACGAGCAGTACTTC
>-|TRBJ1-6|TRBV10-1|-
CASSVKTASSYNSPLHF
TGCGCCAGCAGTGTCAAAACAGCCAGCTCCTATAATTCACCCCTCCACTTT
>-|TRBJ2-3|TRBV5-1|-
CASSLALGGDTQYF
TGCGCCAGCAGCTTGGCCCTGGGTGGAGATACGCAGTATTTT
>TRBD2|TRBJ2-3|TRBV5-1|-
CASTLGGGYTDTQYF
TGCGCCAGCACCCTGGGGGGGGGTTACACAGATACGCAGTATTTT
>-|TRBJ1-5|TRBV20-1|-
CSARDGRTVVSNQPQHF
TGCAGTGCTAGAGATGGGCGGACAGTAGTTAGCAATCAGCCCCAGCATTTT
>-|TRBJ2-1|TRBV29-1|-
CSVEPDRTEQFF
TGCAGCGTTGAACCAGACCGAACTGAGCAGTTCTTC
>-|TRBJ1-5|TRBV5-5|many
CASSLFDVSHQPQHF
TGTGCCAGCAGCTTGTTTGATGTCAGTCATCAGCCCCAGCATTTT
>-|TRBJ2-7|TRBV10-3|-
CATAGTSWEQYF
TGTGCCACGGCGGGAACCTCTTGGGAGCAGTACTTC
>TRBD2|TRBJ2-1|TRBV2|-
CASRETSGGADEQFF
TGTGCCAGCAGGGAAACTAGCGGGGGGGCCGATGAGCAGTTCTTC
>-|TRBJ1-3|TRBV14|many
CASSLNSGNTIYF
TGTGCCAGCAGCCTAAACTCTGGAAACACCATATATTTT
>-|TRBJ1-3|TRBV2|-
CASSDGLVGYGNTIYF
TGTGCCAGCAGTGATGGGCTAGTGGGATACGGAAACACCATATATTTT
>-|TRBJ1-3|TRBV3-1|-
CASSDADSSGNTIYF
TGTGCCAGCAGCGACGCCGACAGTTCTGGAAACACCATATATTTT
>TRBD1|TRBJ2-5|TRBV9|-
CASSAGGPETQYF
TGTGCCAGCAGCGCAGGGGGCCCGGAGACCCAGTACTTC
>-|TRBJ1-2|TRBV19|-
CASSSKGTNGYNYGYTF
TGTGCCAGTAGTTCCAAAGGGACAAACGGCTATAACTATGGCTACACCTTC
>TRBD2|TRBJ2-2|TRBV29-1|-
CSVISGTTYTGELFF
TGCAGCGTGATATCCGGGACTACCTACACCGGGGAGCTGTTTTTT
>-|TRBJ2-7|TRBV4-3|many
CASSQKTGFYEQYF
TGCGCCAGCAGCCAAAAAACAGGGTTTTACGAGCAGTACTTC
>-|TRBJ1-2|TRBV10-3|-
CAISESGGEYYGYTF
TGTGCCATCAGTGAGTCGGGCGGAGAATACTATGGCTACACCTTC
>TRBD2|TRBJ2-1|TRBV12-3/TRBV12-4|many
CASRFGGAYNEQFF
TGTGCCAGCAGATTCGGGGGGGCCTACAATGAGCAGTTCTTC
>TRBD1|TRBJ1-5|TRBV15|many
CATSRTMLPGQGYSNQPQHF
TGTGCCACCAGCAGAACCATGTTACCGGGACAGGGCTATAGCAATCAGCCCCAGCATTTT
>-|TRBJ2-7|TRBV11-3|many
CASSYTGNYEQYF
TGTGCCAGCAGCTATACCGGGAACTACGAGCAGTACTTC
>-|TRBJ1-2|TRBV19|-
CASSTGFGYGYTF
TGTGCCAGTAGTACAGGATTCGGCTATGGCTACACCTTC
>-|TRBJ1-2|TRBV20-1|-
CSAVYGSGKQDGYTF
TGCAGTGCTGTGTATGGGTCAGGGAAACAGGATGGCTACACCTTC
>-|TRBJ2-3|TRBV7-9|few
CASRAWGDTQYF
TGTGCCAGCAGGGCTTGGGGAGATACGCAGTATTTT
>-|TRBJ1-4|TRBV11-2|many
CASSLDPGAGGEKLFF
TGTGCCAGCAGCTTAGATCCTGGGGCAGGAGGTGAAAAACTGTTTTTT
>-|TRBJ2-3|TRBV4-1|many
CASSQDDSQLTDTQYF
TGCGCCAGCAGCCAAGACGATTCTCAATTGACAGATACGCAGTATTTT
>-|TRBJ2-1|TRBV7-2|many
CASSDLVGATTYNEQFF
TGTGCCAGCAGCGATCTGGTCGGCGCTACGACCTACAATGAGCAGTTCTTC
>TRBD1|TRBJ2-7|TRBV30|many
CAWSVTGGIYEQYF
TGTGCCTGGAGTGTGACAGGGGGTATCTACGAGCAGTACTTC
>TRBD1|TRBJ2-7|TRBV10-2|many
CASSESTGGFYYEQYF
TGCGCCAGCAGTGAGTCTACAGGGGGGTTCTACTACGAGCAGTACTTC
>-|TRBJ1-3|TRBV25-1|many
CASGTGNTIYF
TGTGCCAGCGGGACTGGAAACACCATATATTTT
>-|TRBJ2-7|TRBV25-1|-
CASKPAAGLHEQYF
TGTGCCAGCAAACCGGCGGCAGGGCTCCACGAGCAGTACTTC
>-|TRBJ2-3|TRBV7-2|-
CASSPTGARDTQYF
TGTGCCAGCAGCCCCACGGGGGCCAGAGATACGCAGTATTTT
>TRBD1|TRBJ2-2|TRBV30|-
CAWDEGQGYTGELFF
TGTGCCTGGGACGAAGGACAGGGATACACCGGGGAGCTGTTTTTT
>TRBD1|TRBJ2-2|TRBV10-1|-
CASSERTGKNTGELFF
TGCGCCAGCAGTGAGAGGACAGGGAAGAACACCGGGGAGCTGTTTTTT